Shown below are 19 T cell receptor beta chains from a single sample sequenced in a study of cytotoxic CD8 clonotypes in ibrutinib-treated CLL. Repertoires were generated with immunoSEQ multiplex PCR, while TCRdb's copy carries only in-frame clones and drops some. The sample holds approximately 280,000 clones, 60% to 80% seen once. The material was PBMCs, obtained at disease progression, from a patient treated with ibrutinib. These receptors came from a human donor with chronic lymphocytic leukemia.

The chain has TRBV29-1 and TRBJ2-1, with TRBD2 identical over 8 bases. In germline, CDR1 is SQVTM, CDR2 ANQGSEA. The V and J ends lost 2 bases and 9 bases, in that order; junction bases with no gene match: 9. This CDR3 is built from 14 residues. The chain's CDR3 is CSVEKLAARREQFF. The CDR3 DNA sequence: TGCAGCGTTGAAAAACTAGCGGCCCGGCGTGAGCAGTTCTTC.

The V and J genes are TRBV7-2 and TRBJ2-4; D unclear. Germline V gives CDR1 SGHTA, CDR2 FQGNSA. The CDR3 totals 14 residues. The V end was cut by 0 bases, the J end by 1 base, with 4 bases between. CDR3 sequence (DNA): TGTGCCAGCAGCTTAGCGAGGGCCAAAAACATTCAGTACTTC. Amino acid sequence: CASSLARAKNIQYF.

Here the CDR3 reads CASSESGGTGANVLTF. CDR3 coding DNA: TGCGCCAGCAGTGAGTCGGGGGGGACAGGGGCCAACGTCCTGACTTTC. The chain employs TRBV10-2 and TRBJ2-6; TRBD2 might be the D (7 bases). Trimming shortened V by 0 bases and J by 4 bases, and 10 bases separated the two germline ends. CDR1 and CDR2 (germline): WSHSY, SAAADI. This CDR3 is built from 16 residues.

V gene TRBV7-2 combines with J gene TRBJ1-2; perhaps TRBD1 as D (5 bases). The ends were cut back, 5 bases at V and 0 bases at J, with 16 bases in the middle. Per germline, CDR1 SGHTA and CDR2 FQGNSA. This CDR3 has 16 residues. The CDR3 sequence: CASSPRQTTPNYGYTF. The CDR3 DNA reads as TGTGCCAGCAGCCCCAGACAGACTACACCTAACTATGGCTACACCTTC. Combining the CDR3 with reference TRBV7-2 and TRBJ1-2 gives the whole variable domain GAGVSQSPSNKVTEKGKDVELRCDPISGHTALYWYRQSLGQGLEFLIYFQGNSAPDKSGLPSDRFSAERTGGSVSTLTIQRTQQEDSAVYLCASSPRQTTPNYGYTFGSGTRLTVV.

This chain links TRBV29-1 with TRBJ1-2, with a tentative D call TRBD1 (6 bases). V shed 7 bases and J shed 8 bases, with 20 bases lying between them. CDR1 and CDR2 from the germline V gene are SQVTM and ANQGSEA. CDR3 length: 13 residues. The CDR3 coding sequence is TGCAGCGCGGGGCAGGGGTCCTCCTTCGGCTACACCTTC. Protein sequence: CSAGQGSSFGYTF.

J is TRBJ2-5 and V is TRBV7-2; D is possibly TRBD1 or TRBD2 (5 bases each). CDR1 is SGHTA and CDR2 is FQGNSA in the germline V gene. Deletions cut 6 bases from V and 2 bases from J, with 13 bases between. The CDR3 runs 14 residues. In DNA, the CDR3 is TGTGCCAGCAGTACCCGGGACGCACAAGAGACCCAGTACTTC. This translates into CASSTRDAQETQYF.

The J gene is TRBJ2-1, the V gene TRBV12-5, with TRBD2 identical over 12 bases. The CDR3 contains 20 residues. Germline V CDR1 and CDR2: LGHNT, FRNRAP. Trimming removed 0 bases from V and 8 bases from J; junction bases left unmatched: 17. CDR3 residues: CASGLVPKGTSGSLRHEQFF. As DNA, the CDR3 is TGTGCTAGTGGTTTGGTACCAAAGGGGACTAGCGGGTCCCTCCGGCATGAGCAGTTCTTC.

This CDR3 is CASSLYAEFGTDTQYF. The CDR3 nucleotides are TGTGCCAGCAGTTTATATGCGGAGTTCGGGACAGATACGCAGTATTTT. The chain carries TRBV27 and TRBJ2-3; D call uncertain. V was clipped by 1 base and J by 3 bases, with 14 bases between them. This CDR3 is built from 16 residues. The V gene's germline CDR1 is MNHEY and CDR2 SMNVEV (reference sequence).

This clone was recorded a few times. V gene TRBV18 combines with J gene TRBJ1-2, with 8 bases aligning to TRBD1. The J segment lost 4 bases and the V segment lost 0 bases, leaving 4 bases of the junction unmatched. The germline CDR1 and CDR2 sequences are KGHSH and LQKENI. This CDR3 has 15 amino acids. In nucleotides, the CDR3 is TGTGCCAGCTCACCACCGGGACAGGTGCTCTATGGCTACACCTTC. Its translation: CASSPPGQVLYGYTF. Looking up the rest from reference TRBV18 and TRBJ1-2 gives the full variable domain: NAGVMQNPRHLVRRRGQEARLRCSPMKGHSHVYWYRQLPEEGLKFMVYLQKENIIDESGMPKERFSAEFPKEGPSILRIQQVVRGDSAAYFCASSPPGQVLYGYTFGSGTRLTVV.

This clone was counted only a few times. This chain uses TRBV11-2 with TRBJ2-7, with TRBD1 matching over 7 bases. The CDR3 length is 15 residues. CDR1 SGHAT and CDR2 FQNNGV come from the germline V gene. J was trimmed by 3 bases and V by 1 base; bases with no gene match: 6. CDR3 sequence: CASSLAPGQNYEQYF. CDR3 bases: TGTGCCAGCAGCTTAGCCCCGGGACAGAACTACGAGCAGTACTTC.

V gene TRBV19 combines with J gene TRBJ1-4; 8 bases are shared with TRBD1. The CDR3 covers 15 residues. Germline-derived CDR1 and CDR2 are LNHDA and SQIVND (reference sequence). The trim removed 4 bases at V and 7 bases at J, leaving 8 bases unmatched. The CDR3 bases are TGTGCCAGTAGTACCCGGACAGGGTGGAGTGAAAAACTGTTTTTT. This encodes CASSTRTGWSEKLFF. Full variable domain (remainder filled in from reference TRBV19 and TRBJ1-4): DGGITQSPKYLFRKEGQNVTLSCEQNLNHDAMYWYRQDPGQGLRLIYYSQIVNDFQKGDIAEGYSVSREKKESFPLTVTSAQKNPTAFYLCASSTRTGWSEKLFFGSGTQLSVL.

The rearrangement uses TRBV19 and TRBJ1-5; D is ambiguous. The V end was cut by 0 bases, the J end by 7 bases, with 7 bases between. The V gene's germline CDR1 is LNHDA and CDR2 SQIVND (reference sequence). This CDR3 contains 13 residues. The CDR3: CASSIDRSQPQHF. The DNA for the CDR3 is TGTGCCAGTAGTATAGATCGATCACAGCCCCAGCATTTT.

The V gene is TRBV6-5, the J gene TRBJ2-1; TRBD2 agrees at 8 bases. Germline V gene lookup returns CDR1 MNHEY and CDR2 SVGAGI. The V and J ends lost 2 bases and 15 bases, in that order; junction bases with no gene match: 12. This CDR3 has 14 residues. CDR3 coding DNA: TGTGCCAGCAGTTACCGGGCGGGAGGACTTAGGTGGTTCTTC. This encodes CASSYRAGGLRWFF.

The chain carries TRBV14 and TRBJ1-4, with 7 bases aligning to TRBD1. Germline V gives CDR1 SGHDN, CDR2 FVKESK. The CDR3 runs to 16 residues. V lost 0 bases to trimming and J lost 7 bases; unmatched junction nucleotides: 8. The CDR3 protein is CASSQDRTGGGEKLFF. The CDR3 bases are TGTGCCAGCAGCCAAGATCGGACAGGCGGCGGTGAAAAACTGTTTTTT.

The V and J genes are TRBV27 and TRBJ2-7, with D perhaps given as TRBD1 or TRBD2 (5 bases each). The germline gives CDR1 MNHEY, CDR2 SMNVEV (reference sequence). The CDR3 has 16 amino acids. With 5 bases removed from V and 1 base from J, the gap between germline ends came to 18 bases. As DNA, the CDR3 is TGTGCCAGCAGTCTCACCCCGGGACCCTCATCCTACGAGCAGTACTTC. Its protein is CASSLTPGPSSYEQYF.

The chain combines TRBV15 with TRBJ2-7; no reliable D call. The CDR3 is 14 amino acids. V shed 0 bases and J shed 2 bases, with 8 bases lying between them. The germline gives CDR1 LNHNV, CDR2 YYDKDF (reference sequence). CDR3 region: CATSRDWGTYEQYF. CDR3 nucleotide sequence: TGTGCCACCAGCAGAGATTGGGGAACCTACGAGCAGTACTTC.

The chain combines TRBV27 with TRBJ2-7, with 11 positions matching TRBD2. This CDR3 is built from 16 residues. The trim removed 4 bases at V and 2 bases at J, leaving 7 bases unmatched. Germline CDR1 and CDR2: MNHEY and SMNVEV (reference sequence). The CDR3 reads CASSYGTSGHPYEQYF. Written as DNA, the CDR3 is TGTGCCAGCAGTTACGGGACTAGCGGCCATCCCTACGAGCAGTACTTC.

The chain links TRBV9 to TRBJ1-1, with D perhaps matching TRBD1 (5 bases). V lost 0 bases to trimming and J lost 4 bases, with 10 bases between them. The CDR3 loop spans 14 amino acids. From germline, CDR1 is SGDLS and CDR2 YYNGEE. This CDR3 is CASSVGGVSTEAFF. The DNA of the CDR3 is TGTGCCAGCAGCGTAGGAGGGGTAAGCACTGAAGCTTTCTTT.

This clone was observed a handful of times. The CDR3 DNA follows: TGTGCCAGCAGTGAGGGGGGATGGGGCAATCAGCCCCAGCATTTT. As protein: CASSEGGWGNQPQHF. V usage is TRBV9 and J usage is TRBJ1-5, with D possibly being TRBD1 (6 bases). CDR1 is SGDLS and CDR2 is YYNGEE in the germline V gene. The germline V and J ends were trimmed by 5 bases and 2 bases, with 14 bases remaining between them. There are 15 residues in the CDR3.